This T cell receptor beta chain is drawn from a study of shared clonotypes between healthy human individuals. Study-level findings and limits: Some clonotypes were shared by all four sorted-subset donors, while others were not shared. The non-shared ones had lower generation probabilities than the shared ones. Only a few donors were included, so the genetic and exposure-history diversity represented was limited.

The CDR3 extends over 12 amino acids. V dropped 6 bases and J dropped 10 bases, with 13 bases sitting between them. From germline, CDR1 is MNHNY and CDR2 SVGAGI (reference sequence). This clone was observed a single time. The antigen is unknown. This table comes from immunoSEQ multiplex PCR, and its TCRdb copy is limited to in-frame clones, with some not included. Of 2.3 million or so clones listed, approximately 93% were seen once; the top ten hold 0.3% to 0.4%. Only Caucasian adults living in Nashville, Tennessee made up the donor group. The source of this sequence is a man aged 18 to 35 in good health. Some clones in this sample may be carry-over from other donors' samples. Sequences were obtained from naive CD4+ T cells from PBMCs. The subset is: CD45RA+ positively selected. The chain combines TRBV6-6 with TRBJ2-1, with TRBD1 as a possible D gene (6 bases). CDR3 protein: CASSPRGVEQFF. CDR3 DNA: TGTGCCAGCAGCCCCAGGGGAGTCGAGCAGTTCTTC.